These 23 T cell receptor beta chains originate from one sample sequenced in a study of radiation and T cells in renal cell carcinoma. Noted time point: baseline pretreatment blood. Noted treatment: 15 Gy SBRT to primary tumor, nephrectomy 4 weeks later. The assay was immunoSEQ multiplex PCR, and TCRdb's table has in-frame clones only and misses some. Of about 150,000 clones listed, about 88% are singletons. The sequencing here drew on blood, taken from a patient whose treatment included radiotherapy and nephrectomy. The receptor source for this set is a woman in her forties or fifties with renal cell carcinoma.

This rearrangement joins TRBV7-2 to TRBJ2-3; 7 bases map to TRBD2. Germline V gives CDR1 SGHTA, CDR2 FQGNSA. The CDR3 sequence is 15 residues long. Trimming removed 5 bases from V and 6 bases from J; junction bases left unmatched: 11. The CDR3 DNA reads TGTGCCAGCAGCCTTAGTGGGGGGGACTCGGATACGCAGTATTTT. Encoded protein: CASSLSGGDSDTQYF.

V and J are TRBV5-1 and TRBJ1-4; no firm D call. CDR3 length: 14 residues. With 7 bases removed from V and 3 bases from J, the gap between germline ends came to 13 bases. Germline-derived CDR1 and CDR2 are SGHRS and YFSETQ. Written as DNA, the CDR3 is TGCGCCAGCTCTATAGGGCGGCCTAATGAAAAACTGTTTTTT. Amino acids: CASSIGRPNEKLFF.

The J gene is TRBJ2-2, the V gene TRBV6-5, with D possibly TRBD2 on 6 matching bases. The CDR3 runs 15 residues. The germline V gene has CDR1 MNHEY and CDR2 SVGAGI. Trimming took off 6 bases at V and 2 bases at J, with 13 bases between the two ends. CDR3 loop: CASSRTTQNTGELFF. CDR3 DNA sequence: TGTGCCAGCAGCCGGACTACCCAAAACACCGGGGAGCTGTTTTTT.

This chain links TRBV6-1 with TRBJ2-7, with no clear D. CDR1 and CDR2 (germline): MNHNS, SASEGT. V shed 4 bases and J shed 3 bases, with 10 bases lying between them. The CDR3 spans 13 residues. Here the CDR3 DNA reads TGTGCCAGCAGTGTTCAGGAAAACTACGAGCAGTACTTC. This translates into CASSVQENYEQYF.

The gene calls are TRBV2 and TRBJ1-3, with 8 bases fitting TRBD1. CDR1 SNHLY and CDR2 FYNNEI come from the germline V gene. V lost 10 bases and J lost 4; bases outside the gene matches: 12. The CDR3 length is 15 residues. The DNA of the CDR3 is TGTGCCATTGGACAGGGATCGAGTCGAGGAAACACCATATATTTT. Translated: CAIGQGSSRGNTIYF.

V and J are TRBV7-2 and TRBJ1-1, with D possibly being TRBD1 (5 bases). CDR1 is SGHTA, CDR2 FQGNSA, per germline. V lost 5 bases, J lost 6 bases, and 19 bases lay in between. The CDR3 is made up of 15 amino acids. CDR3 region: CASSTPGTLSSEAFF. The CDR3 DNA sequence: TGTGCCAGCAGCACGCCCGGGACCCTTTCTTCTGAAGCTTTCTTT.

The chain uses TRBV18 and TRBJ1-5; 9 bases map to TRBD1. V dropped 2 bases and J dropped 6; count of bases not matched to a gene: 8. The CDR3 is 16 amino acids. Germline CDR1 reads KGHSH; CDR2 reads LQKENI. The CDR3 DNA is TGTGCCAGCTCACCAACACAGGGGGCGCCGGGTCAGCCCCAGCATTTT. This sequence encodes CASSPTQGAPGQPQHF.

The chain has TRBV2 and TRBJ1-2; D is perhaps TRBD1 (6 bases). This CDR3 spans 14 amino acids. V was pared by 7 bases and J by 4 bases, with 16 bases between. In germline, CDR1 is SNHLY, CDR2 FYNNEI. The CDR3 nucleotides read TGTGCCAGCATAAAGGGGGTGTTTTCCTATGGCTACACCTTC. Its translation: CASIKGVFSYGYTF.

The rearrangement links TRBV19 to TRBJ2-3, with 7 nucleotides matching TRBD1. Losses at the gene ends were 9 bases for V and 3 bases for J; bases not matched to a gene: 6. CDR1 LNHDA and CDR2 SQIVND come from the germline V gene (reference sequence). This CDR3 is built from 13 residues. The DNA for the CDR3 is TGTGCCAGCATGGGACAGAAGACAGATACGCAGTATTTT. Protein sequence: CASMGQKTDTQYF.

The chain recombines TRBV6-5 with TRBJ1-4; the D is unclear. The V end lost 0 bases, the J end lost 8 bases, and 13 bases lay between the germline ends. Germline V gene sequence: CDR1 MNHEY, CDR2 SVGAGI. The CDR3 is 15 amino acids. The CDR3: CASSYSFSVQEKLFF. DNA for the CDR3: TGTGCCAGCAGTTACTCGTTCAGTGTTCAGGAAAAACTGTTTTTT.

The chain employs TRBV7-6 and TRBJ2-7; TRBD1 might be the D (6 bases). This CDR3 contains 14 residues. V shed 1 base and J shed 3 bases, with 10 bases lying between them. Germline lookup yields CDR1 SGHVS and CDR2 FNYEAQ. DNA of the CDR3: TGTGCCAGCAGCTTAGACAGGGTAAACTACGAGCAGTACTTC. It is translated as CASSLDRVNYEQYF.

V and J are TRBV5-1 and TRBJ2-2, with D possibly matching TRBD2 (5 bases). Germline values: CDR1 SGHRS, CDR2 YFSETQ. The CDR3 contains 15 residues. V lost 2 bases, J lost 3 bases, and 11 bases lay in between. CDR3 DNA sequence: TGCGCCAGCAGCTTAGCGGCGGGCGACACCGGGGAGCTGTTTTTT. As protein: CASSLAAGDTGELFF.

The rearrangement uses TRBV7-2 and TRBJ1-6; D is uncertain. Trimming took off 5 bases at V and 3 bases at J, with 14 bases between the two ends. CDR3 length: 16 amino acids. Germline V gives CDR1 SGHTA, CDR2 FQGNSA. Written as DNA, the CDR3 is TGTGCCAGCAGCCCGGATAGGACCGACTATAATTCACCCCTCCACTTT. This translates into CASSPDRTDYNSPLHF.

This clone was recorded once. The chain employs TRBV18 and TRBJ1-5; tentatively, D is TRBD1 (6 bases). This CDR3 has 14 amino acids. V was trimmed by 4 bases and J by 3 bases, leaving 10 bases between them. The V gene's germline CDR1 is KGHSH and CDR2 LQKENI. CDR3 residues: CASSQQGDNQPQHF. CDR3 DNA sequence: TGTGCCAGCTCACAACAGGGTGACAATCAGCCCCAGCATTTT.

V gene TRBV6-6 combines with J gene TRBJ1-5; perhaps TRBD1 as D (6 bases). V lost 2 bases and J 4 bases, leaving 9 bases between the germline ends. Germline V gene data show CDR1 as MNHNY and CDR2 as SVGAGI (reference sequence). The CDR3 is 14 amino acids. The CDR3 bases are TGTGCCAGCAGTTACGGGACATCAAATCAGCCCCAGCATTTT. Its translation: CASSYGTSNQPQHF.

The rearrangement links TRBV19 to TRBJ1-5, with 11 bases identical to TRBD1. The germline V gene has CDR1 LNHDA and CDR2 SQIVND (reference sequence). This CDR3 has 15 amino acids. Trimming at V came to 7 bases and at J to 6 bases, leaving 8 bases not matched to a gene. In nucleotides, the CDR3 is TGTGCCAGTAACCTCGGACAGGGGGCAGGTCAGCCCCAGCATTTT. Protein product: CASNLGQGAGQPQHF.

The rearrangement links TRBV6-6 to TRBJ2-2, with D possibly being TRBD1 (6 bases). The CDR3 length is 14 residues. Germline V CDR1 and CDR2: MNHNY, SVGAGI (reference sequence). V gave up 2 bases and J gave up 4 bases, with 8 bases separating them. The CDR3 sequence is CASSYRGITGELFF. The CDR3 DNA sequence: TGTGCCAGCAGTTACAGGGGGATCACCGGGGAGCTGTTTTTT.

This clone was observed a single time. The rearrangement joins TRBV7-9 to TRBJ1-1, with D perhaps matching TRBD1 (6 bases). The CDR3 runs to 13 residues. In germline, CDR1 is SEHNR, CDR2 FQNEAQ (reference sequence). V was trimmed by 5 bases and J by 8 bases, leaving 15 bases between them. The CDR3 DNA is TGTGCCAGCAGCAAGCGGACAGATATAGAAGCTTTCTTT. Translating gives CASSKRTDIEAFF. The full variable domain, with the rest looked up from reference TRBV7-9 and TRBJ1-1, is DTGVSQNPRHKITKRGQNVTFRCDPISEHNRLYWYRQTLGQGPEFLTYFQNEAQLEKSRLLSDRFSAERPKGSFSTLEIQRTEQGDSAMYLCASSKRTDIEAFFGQGTRLTVV.

This clone has only one observation. The chain is built from TRBV9 and TRBJ2-5; D is perhaps TRBD1 (7 bases). Germline CDR1 and CDR2: SGDLS and YYNGEE. The CDR3 sequence is 14 residues long. The V gene lost 7 bases and the J gene lost 1 base, with 14 bases spanning the gap. The CDR3 sequence is CASGAGGSQETQYF. DNA for the CDR3: TGTGCCAGCGGGGCAGGGGGGTCCCAAGAGACCCAGTACTTC.

The chain is built from TRBV19 and TRBJ2-5; no reliable D call. V lost 8 bases to trimming and J lost 4 bases, with 8 bases between them. The CDR3 sequence is 11 residues long. Germline V lookup: CDR1 LNHDA, CDR2 SQIVND (reference sequence). The CDR3 loop is CASGIGETQYF. The CDR3 nucleotides read TGTGCCAGTGGGATCGGAGAGACCCAGTACTTC.

This clone has only a few counts. The V call is TRBV6-1, the J call TRBJ1-3, with 8 bases matching TRBD1. Looked up from germline, CDR1 is MNHNS and CDR2 is SASEGT. V lost 5 bases, J lost 2 bases, and 5 bases stayed unmatched. This CDR3 has 15 amino acids. CDR3 nucleotides: TGTGCCAGCAGTACCCGACAGGGGACTGGAAACACCATATATTTT. Translation gives CASSTRQGTGNTIYF.

The chain links TRBV19 to TRBJ2-3, with TRBD1 as a possible D gene (5 bases). The CDR3 totals 17 residues. Trimming cost V 3 bases and J 2 bases, with 18 bases left between them. CDR1 is LNHDA and CDR2 is SQIVND in the germline V gene (reference sequence). The CDR3 DNA sequence: TGTGCCAGTAGTATCTTTGGCAGGGTAAATCCCACAGATACGCAGTATTTT. It codes for CASSIFGRVNPTDTQYF.

This chain uses TRBV7-9 with TRBJ2-5, with D perhaps matching TRBD1 or TRBD2 (5 bases each). The ends were cut back, 3 bases at V and 2 bases at J, with 16 bases in the middle. Per germline, CDR1 SEHNR and CDR2 FQNEAQ (reference sequence). This CDR3 comprises 16 residues. The DNA of the CDR3 is TGTGCCAGCAGCTTCATCAGGGCAGGGAGACAAGAGACCCAGTACTTC. Translated: CASSFIRAGRQETQYF.